Presented here are 21 T cell receptor beta chains from one specimen sequenced in a study of radiotherapy plus CTLA-4 blockade in lung cancer. Only in-frame clones appear in the TCRdb table, and some are missing; sequencing was by immunoSEQ multiplex PCR. The sample lists 80,000 or so clones, 84% seen once, with approximately 0.8% in the top ten. The sequenced sample was peripheral blood, obtained from a patient treated with radiotherapy plus ipilimumab. The receptors originated from a human donor with non-small cell lung cancer who had stable disease on radiotherapy plus ipilimumab.

The chain has TRBV11-2 and TRBJ1-4; 7 nucleotides align to TRBD1. CDR3 size: 15 residues. Trimming at V came to 5 bases and at J to 5 bases, leaving 8 bases not matched to a gene. Germline values: CDR1 SGHAT, CDR2 FQNNGV. For the CDR3, the DNA is TGTGCCAGCAGCCCGAGACAGGGAAGAAATGAAAAACTGTTTTTT. It codes for CASSPRQGRNEKLFF.

DNA for the CDR3: TGCGCCAGCAGCTGGCGCTGGACAGGCCCGGGCTCTGGAAACACCATATATTTT. It translates to CASSWRWTGPGSGNTIYF. The chain has TRBV5-1 and TRBJ1-3; 7 positions agree with TRBD1. From germline, CDR1 is SGHRS and CDR2 YFSETQ. V was pared by 3 bases and J by 0 bases, with 12 bases of the junction left unmatched. The CDR3 length is 18 residues.

The chain has TRBV29-1 and TRBJ2-2; possible D gene TRBD2, 6 bases. Germline-derived CDR1 and CDR2 are SQVTM and ANQGSEA. Trimming took 4 bases from V and 7 from J, leaving 13 bases between them. The CDR3 consists of 13 residues. CDR3 loop: CSVGGRIVGELFF. CDR3 nucleotide sequence: TGCAGCGTTGGGGGGAGGATTGTCGGGGAGCTGTTTTTT.

V usage is TRBV7-3 and J usage is TRBJ2-1, with D uncertain. The CDR3 length is 16 residues. Per germline, CDR1 SGHTA and CDR2 FQGTGA. V was pared by 0 bases and J by 0 bases, with 9 bases between. The DNA for the CDR3 is TGTGCCAGCAGCTTAACGTTTGCCAGCTCCTACAATGAGCAGTTCTTC. This encodes CASSLTFASSYNEQFF.

This sequence joins TRBV28 and TRBJ1-6, with D perhaps TRBD1 (6 bases). CDR1 and CDR2 from the germline V gene are MDHEN and SYDVKM. The CDR3 loop spans 15 amino acids. Trimming removed 5 bases from V and 10 bases from J, with 18 bases in between. CDR3 protein: CASSPPRGARSPLHF. CDR3 DNA: TGTGCCAGCAGTCCACCAAGGGGGGCTAGATCACCCCTCCACTTT.

This clone was found once. The genes are TRBV28 and TRBJ2-5, with 8 bases identical to TRBD1. V lost 4 bases and J lost 1; bases outside the gene matches: 8. The germline V gene encodes CDR1 MDHEN and CDR2 SYDVKM. This CDR3 contains 16 residues. The CDR3 DNA follows: TGTGCCAGCAGTTACGGACAGGGCCCACGCCAAGAGACCCAGTACTTC. Encoded protein: CASSYGQGPRQETQYF.

This clone was seen just once. V usage is TRBV30 and J usage is TRBJ2-1; 9 bases match TRBD2. Trimming took 8 bases from V and 6 from J; bases not matched to a gene: 5. The CDR3 is made up of 12 amino acids. Germline V gene sequence: CDR1 GTSNPN, CDR2 SVGIG (reference sequence). This CDR3 reads CAGGRAPNEQFF. CDR3 nucleotides: TGTGCCGGCGGGAGGGCCCCCAATGAGCAGTTCTTC.

The chain combines TRBV29-1 with TRBJ1-4; D not resolved. The CDR3 runs to 12 residues. V lost 5 bases to trimming and J lost 0 bases, with 4 bases between them. Germline V gene data show CDR1 as SQVTM and CDR2 as ANQGSEA. CDR3 DNA sequence: TGCAGCGTTTTCGCAACTAATGAAAAACTGTTTTTT. Amino acids: CSVFATNEKLFF.

The genes are TRBV7-2 and TRBJ2-5, with 14 bases lining up with TRBD2. Germline values: CDR1 SGHTA, CDR2 FQGNSA. Unmatched junction bases numbered 6, after V lost 5 bases and J lost 4 bases. The CDR3 has 16 residues. The DNA of the CDR3 is TGTGCCAGCAGCCCGAGGACTAGCGGGGGGTCAGAGACCCAGTACTTC. Its translation is CASSPRTSGGSETQYF.

Only a few counts were recorded for this clone. The chain has TRBV11-2 and TRBJ2-5; 9 bases are shared with TRBD2. V lost 5 bases, J lost 4 bases, and 8 bases stayed unmatched. The CDR3 has 15 residues. The V gene's germline CDR1 is SGHAT and CDR2 FQNNGV. CDR3 residues: CASSRGRAATETQYF. The CDR3 DNA follows: TGTGCCAGCAGCCGCGGGAGGGCCGCGACAGAGACCCAGTACTTC.

This clone has only one observation. This chain joins TRBV14 and TRBJ2-3, with TRBD2 identical over 11 bases. V gave up 4 bases and J gave up 2 bases; unmatched junction bases: 8. The germline CDR1 and CDR2 sequences are SGHDN and FVKESK. This CDR3 has 17 residues. CDR3 DNA sequence: TGTGCCAGCAGCCCCTCCATAGCGGGGGGGGTCACAGATACGCAGTATTTT. Its protein is CASSPSIAGGVTDTQYF.

V is TRBV5-6 and J is TRBJ2-5, with 7 bases matching TRBD1. The J call is in doubt because the DNA end fits TRBJ2-7 better. This CDR3 spans 13 amino acids. Germline loops: CDR1 SGHDT, CDR2 YYEEEE. The CDR3 nucleotides are TGTGCCAGCAGCCGGGGACAGCCCTACGAGCAGTACTTC. Its protein is CASSRGQPYEQYF.

Here the CDR3 reads CASSSDMPRYNEQFF. In DNA, the CDR3 is TGTGCCAGCAGTTCCGACATGCCCAGGTACAATGAGCAGTTCTTC. The genes are TRBV7-2 and TRBJ2-1; D is ambiguous. The CDR3 contains 15 residues. From germline, CDR1 is SGHTA and CDR2 FQGNSA. V gave up 6 bases and J gave up 4 bases, with 16 bases separating them.

The chain employs TRBV28 and TRBJ1-6; D is undetermined. The CDR3 is made up of 15 amino acids. CDR1 is MDHEN and CDR2 is SYDVKM in the germline V gene. V was pared by 3 bases and J by 0 bases, with 6 bases between. The CDR3 is CASSLEGSYNSPLHF. CDR3 DNA sequence: TGTGCCAGCAGTTTGGAAGGCTCCTATAATTCACCCCTCCACTTT.

The chain has TRBV7-8 and TRBJ1-3; D remains ambiguous. This CDR3 is built from 17 residues. The V and J ends lost 4 bases and 1 base respectively, with 17 bases between them. Germline loops: CDR1 SGHVS, CDR2 FQNEAQ. The CDR3 loop is CASSSLSVARSGNTIYF. CDR3 sequence (DNA): TGTGCCAGCAGCTCCCTGAGCGTTGCCAGATCTGGAAACACCATATATTTT.

The count of this clone is one. The chain has TRBV11-1 and TRBJ1-4, with D perhaps TRBD1 (5 bases). CDR1 SGHAT and CDR2 FQDESV come from the germline V gene (reference sequence). CDR3 length: 13 amino acids. The V gene lost 5 bases and the J gene lost 8 bases, with 12 bases spanning the gap. CDR3 in DNA: TGTGCCAGCAGCAGCAGGGTCGGGGAAAAACTGTTTTTT. Translating gives CASSSRVGEKLFF.

This clone was observed a few times. The genes are TRBV5-1 and TRBJ2-5; 15 bases are shared with TRBD2. The ends lost 4 bases at V and 5 bases at J; junction bases unmatched: 3. Germline V gene sequence: CDR1 SGHRS, CDR2 YFSETQ. This CDR3 spans 15 amino acids. CDR3 DNA sequence: TGCGCCAGCAGCGCTGGACTAGCGGGGGGGGAGACCCAGTACTTC. Translating it yields CASSAGLAGGETQYF. The whole variable domain, remainder taken from reference TRBV5-1 and TRBJ2-5, is KAGVTQTPRYLIKTRGQQVTLSCSPISGHRSVSWYQQTPGQGLQFLFEYFSETQRNKGNFPGRFSGRQFSNSRSEMNVSTLELGDSALYLCASSAGLAGGETQYFGPGTRLLVL.

V gene TRBV5-4 combines with J gene TRBJ1-2, with D hard to call. Germline values: CDR1 SGHNT, CDR2 YYREEE (reference sequence). V shed 1 base and J shed 7 bases, with 14 bases lying between them. The CDR3 length is 14 residues. The CDR3 protein is CASSLPSEVAGYTF. For the CDR3, the DNA is TGTGCCAGCAGCTTGCCGTCAGAAGTTGCTGGCTACACCTTC.

This chain connects TRBV5-6 to TRBJ2-7; 9 bases line up with TRBD2. With 4 bases clipped from V and 3 bases from J, the junction kept 5 bases outside the gene matches. CDR1 and CDR2 (germline): SGHDT, YYEEEE. The CDR3 sequence is 14 residues long. CDR3 amino acids: CASSDGTSLYEQYF. In nucleotides, the CDR3 is TGTGCCAGCAGCGACGGGACTAGCCTCTACGAGCAGTACTTC.

This clone was recorded once. The V and J genes are TRBV30 and TRBJ2-1; 7 nucleotides line up with TRBD2. The CDR3 has 12 residues. Germline CDR1 reads GTSNPN; CDR2 reads SVGIG (reference sequence). The V segment lost 8 bases and the J segment 12 bases; nucleotides outside the gene matches: 13. CDR3 coding DNA: TGTGCCCATCGGATGGGGGGGTCCGCGCAGTTCTTC. Translating gives CAHRMGGSAQFF.

This chain connects TRBV7-6 to TRBJ1-1; TRBD1 might be the D (5 bases). The length of the CDR3 is 14 residues. CDR1 is SGHVS and CDR2 is FNYEAQ in the germline V gene. V was trimmed by 5 bases and J by 1 base, leaving 11 bases between them. This CDR3 reads CASSHPGRNTEAFF. The CDR3 nucleotides read TGTGCCAGCAGCCACCCGGGACGGAACACTGAAGCTTTCTTT.